This note documents a single T cell receptor (beta chain) sequence. Using immunoSEQ multiplex PCR, the repertoire was profiled, and TCRdb retains in-frame clones only, with some absent. The table records over 80,000 clones, 60% to 85% of them present only once. Trimming pared 7 bases from V and 1 base from J, leaving 15 bases between. Germline V CDR1 and CDR2: MNHEY, SMNVEV (reference sequence). The CDR3 is 15 amino acids. The sample belongs to a study of blood T cell repertoires in COVID-19. Study-wide context: The cDNA or gDNA used as material had been derived from T cells, B-cell-depleted T cells, or PBMCs.

This TCR came from an elderly woman with active or convalescent COVID-19. The specimen was peripheral blood. This chain uses TRBV27 with TRBJ2-3, with D possibly being TRBD2 (6 bases). This chain's CDR3 is CASTLFSGGTDTQYF. CDR3 DNA sequence: TGTGCCAGCACCCTATTTTCGGGGGGCACAGATACGCAGTATTTT.